This entry concerns a single TCR beta chain. Its antigen is not known. This sample is drawn from a study of shared clonotypes between healthy human individuals. Whole-study findings and limits: Larger estimated richness was generally recorded for naive subsets relative to memory subsets.

Trimming took off 4 bases at V and 6 bases at J, with 16 bases between the two ends. Germline V CDR1 and CDR2: SGDLS, YYNGEE. The CDR3 has 14 amino acids. Profiling relied on immunoSEQ multiplex PCR, and the TCRdb table lists in-frame clones only, not all of them. The top ten hold 0.3% to 0.4% of the sample, which has 2 million to 2.5 million clones, over 85% seen once. The V call is TRBV9, the J call TRBJ2-5; D is undetermined. Sequenced: naive CD4+ T cells from PBMCs. Subset in this sample: CD45RA+ positively selected. The TCR comes from a young man in good health. Some clones in this sample may be carry-over from other donors' samples. CDR3 DNA: TGTGCCAGCAGCCGGCCGTCGCCTAGTAAGACCCAGTACTTC. Amino acid sequence: CASSRPSPSKTQYF.